Presented here are 22 T cell receptor beta chains from one specimen sequenced in a study of identical twins. TCRdb fed the 5' RACE reads into MiXCR, producing one record per CDR3 protein. Among 400,000 or so distinct CDR3 sequences, approximately 10% were seen once, and the ten largest hold over 7%. Specimen: naive T cells sorted from blood. The receptors derive from a woman in her 50s in good health.

This clonotype was recorded many times. The chain uses TRBV7-2 and TRBJ2-1; D remains ambiguous. Trimming removed 5 bases from V and 13 bases from J, with 12 bases in between. The germline gives CDR1 SGHTA, CDR2 FQGNSA. This CDR3 spans 11 amino acids. The DNA of the CDR3 is TGTGCCAGCAGCCCCAAAGAGGCCCAGTTCTTC. Translating gives CASSPKEAQFF. Filled out from reference TRBV7-2 and TRBJ2-1, the complete variable domain reads GAGVSQSPSNKVTEKGKDVELRCDPISGHTALYWYRQSLGQGLEFLIYFQGNSAPDKSGLPSDRFSAERTGGSVSTLTIQRTQQEDSAVYLCASSPKEAQFFGPGTRLTVL.

The table lists this clonotype with a few counts. This rearrangement joins TRBV6-5 to TRBJ2-7; 10 nucleotides line up with TRBD1. J gave up 3 bases and V 5 bases, and 10 bases lay outside the gene matches. The CDR3 runs to 16 residues. Germline V gene lookup returns CDR1 MNHEY and CDR2 SVGAGI. In DNA, the CDR3 is TGTGCCAGCAGTCCTGTGTTCGGGACAGGGGTCTACGAGCAGTACTTC. Its translation is CASSPVFGTGVYEQYF.

This clonotype was seen ten or more times. This chain links TRBV4-1 with TRBJ1-2, with 8 bases lining up with TRBD1. The CDR3 sequence is 15 residues long. V was clipped by 6 bases and J by 2 bases; unmatched bases: 8. Germline CDR1 is MGHRA and CDR2 is YSYEKL. The chain's CDR3 is CASRHIGTGNYGYTF. The CDR3 coding sequence is TGCGCCAGCAGACATATCGGGACAGGAAACTATGGCTACACCTTC.

The chain joins TRBV7-6 to TRBJ2-5, with 8 nucleotides matching TRBD1. The CDR3 has 14 residues. Germline lookup yields CDR1 SGHVS and CDR2 FNYEAQ. Germline trimming cut 3 bases from V and 4 bases from J; bases unmatched to any gene: 4. This CDR3 reads CASSLWTGSETQYF. The CDR3 bases are TGTGCCAGCAGCTTGTGGACAGGGTCAGAGACCCAGTACTTC.

Only a few counts were recorded for this clonotype. The gene calls are TRBV6-5 and TRBJ1-2; no reliable D call. This CDR3 has 14 amino acids. With 0 bases removed from V and 6 bases from J, the gap between germline ends came to 11 bases. Germline-derived CDR1 and CDR2 are MNHEY and SVGAGI. The CDR3 region has the DNA TGTGCCAGCAGTTACTCGTTGTACGGGAATGGCTACACCTTC. This sequence encodes CASSYSLYGNGYTF.

V gene TRBV27 combines with J gene TRBJ2-7; 9 bases map to TRBD1. V lost 4 bases to trimming and J lost 3 bases; unmatched junction nucleotides: 13. The length of the CDR3 is 17 residues. The germline V gene has CDR1 MNHEY and CDR2 SMNVEV (reference sequence). Here the CDR3 reads CASSSIPGTGKGYEQYV. The CDR3 DNA follows: TGTGCCAGCAGTTCCATTCCCGGGACAGGGAAGGGCTACGAGCAGTACGTC.

The chain employs TRBV3-1 and TRBJ1-2; no reliable D call. Germline V lookup: CDR1 LGHDT, CDR2 YNNKEL (reference sequence). This CDR3 is 14 amino acids long. V shed 0 bases and J shed 7 bases, with 12 bases lying between them. The CDR3 loop is CASSQDPGYGGYTF. The CDR3, as DNA: TGTGCCAGCAGCCAAGACCCGGGGTACGGTGGCTACACCTTC.

This clonotype was picked up many times. The chain uses TRBV3-1 and TRBJ2-1, with 13 bases identical to TRBD2. The CDR3 is 19 residues long. With V trimmed by 1 base and J by 8 bases, 14 bases remained unmatched. CDR1 LGHDT and CDR2 YNNKEL come from the germline V gene (reference sequence). In DNA, the CDR3 is TGTGCCAGCAGCCAAGTTACTAGCGGGAGGGCCGGGGAACAATATGAGCAGTTCTTC. Translated: CASSQVTSGRAGEQYEQFF.

A few counts support this clonotype. The CDR3 is CASSDLTRGHSGNTIYF. CDR3 DNA: TGTGCCAGCAGTGACCTCACCAGGGGGCACTCTGGAAACACCATATATTTT. The rearrangement links TRBV11-2 to TRBJ1-3, with 8 bases lining up with TRBD1. The CDR3 runs 17 residues. The germline CDR1 and CDR2 sequences are SGHAT and FQNNGV. Trimming at V came to 6 bases and at J to 0 bases, leaving 10 bases not matched to a gene.

This chain joins TRBV5-1 and TRBJ2-1; a weak D match, TRBD1 (5 bases). CDR1 and CDR2 from the germline V gene are SGHRS and YFSETQ. CDR3 size: 14 residues. Trimming shortened V by 0 bases and J by 10 bases, and 14 bases separated the two germline ends. The DNA of the CDR3 is TGCGCCAGCAGCTTGGCCGGCAGGGCCTACGAGCAGTTCTTC. Protein sequence: CASSLAGRAYEQFF. The complete variable domain, with remaining parts taken from reference TRBV5-1 and TRBJ2-1, reads KAGVTQTPRYLIKTRGQQVTLSCSPISGHRSVSWYQQTPGQGLQFLFEYFSETQRNKGNFPGRFSGRQFSNSRSEMNVSTLELGDSALYLCASSLAGRAYEQFFGPGTRLTVL.

This clonotype was counted many times. The chain couples TRBV4-2 to TRBJ2-3; 7 bases are a match to TRBD2. Losses at the gene ends were 1 base for V and 2 bases for J; bases not matched to a gene: 6. The germline V gene encodes CDR1 LGHNA and CDR2 YNFKEQ. CDR3 length: 16 amino acids. CDR3: CASSQVPSGYTDTQYF. Written as DNA, the CDR3 is TGTGCCAGCAGCCAAGTCCCTAGCGGATACACAGATACGCAGTATTTT.

This clonotype was seen many times. The chain couples TRBV11-1 to TRBJ2-5; D uncertain. Per germline, CDR1 SGHAT and CDR2 FQDESV (reference sequence). Trimming left V 1 base short and J 5 bases short, with 11 bases between. There are 14 residues in the CDR3. CDR3 DNA sequence: TGTGCCAGCAGCTTAGTTGTGGGGATGGAGACCCAGTACTTC. This sequence encodes CASSLVVGMETQYF.

The V gene is TRBV6-5, the J gene TRBJ2-7, with a possible D match to TRBD1 (6 bases). V lost 7 bases to trimming and J lost 6 bases, with 19 bases between them. The CDR3 runs to 14 residues. Germline values: CDR1 MNHEY, CDR2 SVGAGI. As DNA, the CDR3 is TGTGCCAGCATCAACGGGCCGGGACACTCCGAGCAGTACTTC. This translates into CASINGPGHSEQYF.

V gene TRBV6-5 combines with J gene TRBJ2-2, with D perhaps TRBD1 or TRBD2 (5 bases each). CDR3 size: 15 residues. V shed 6 bases and J shed 4 bases, with 15 bases lying between them. The germline gives CDR1 MNHEY, CDR2 SVGAGI. CDR3 bases: TGTGCCAGCAGCCGGACACCCCGGGGCACCGGGGAGCTGTTTTTT. The encoded protein is CASSRTPRGTGELFF.

This rearrangement joins TRBV20-1 to TRBJ1-2; D is undetermined. V gave up 3 bases and J gave up 8 bases, with 22 bases separating them. This CDR3 region has 15 residues. Germline V gene data show CDR1 as DFQATT and CDR2 as SNEGSKA (reference sequence). The CDR3, as DNA: TGCAGTGCTAGGTCATCAAAGGCGGTTTTGGGCGGCTACACCTTC. Protein: CSARSSKAVLGGYTF.

This clonotype was found a few times. The V gene is TRBV10-2, the J gene TRBJ2-7; D possibly corresponds to TRBD2 (5 bases). The CDR3 loop spans 14 amino acids. V was cut by 0 bases and J by 0 bases, with 6 bases left in between. CDR1 and CDR2 (germline): WSHSY, SAAADI. CDR3 DNA sequence: TGCGCCAGCAGTGAGTCAGGGAGCTCCTACGAGCAGTACGTC. Translation gives CASSESGSSYEQYV.

The rearrangement links TRBV18 to TRBJ1-4; weak D call: TRBD1 (5 bases). The CDR3 consists of 13 residues. Trimming pared 4 bases from V and 8 bases from J, leaving 11 bases between. Germline CDR1 and CDR2: KGHSH and LQKENI. The CDR3 loop reads CASSLGLQEKLFF. In nucleotides, the CDR3 is TGTGCCAGCTCACTGGGACTCCAGGAAAAACTGTTTTTT.

This clonotype has at least ten counts. This rearrangement joins TRBV7-9 to TRBJ2-3; 7 nucleotides match TRBD1. The CDR3 covers 16 residues. The germline V gene has CDR1 SEHNR and CDR2 FQNEAQ (reference sequence). V was clipped by 5 bases and J by 4 bases; unmatched bases: 12. The CDR3 nucleotides read TGTGCCAGCAGCCCGCCGGGTTTAGGGGGCCCAGATACGCAGTATTTT. It codes for CASSPPGLGGPDTQYF.

This clonotype has more than one count but fewer than ten. V gene TRBV15 combines with J gene TRBJ2-5, with D perhaps TRBD2 (6 bases). The CDR3 has 12 amino acids. Germline V gene data show CDR1 as LNHNV and CDR2 as YYDKDF (reference sequence). V lost 5 bases and J 5 bases, leaving 9 bases between the germline ends. CDR3 in amino acids: CATSWGRETQYF. CDR3 nucleotides: TGTGCCACCAGCTGGGGGAGGGAGACCCAGTACTTC.

With regard to this clonotype: Relative to the germline gene, one junction end is altered; a read error may explain this. The genes are TRBV2 and TRBJ1-1; D is uncertain. The CDR3 is 13 residues long. CDR1 is SNHLY and CDR2 is FYNNEI in the germline V gene. CDR3 coding DNA: TGTGCCAGCAGGGAAGAGGGAGACCCTGAAGCTTTCTTT. Translation gives CASREEGDPEAFF.

In this sample, this clonotype turned up a few times. The J gene is TRBJ1-1, the V gene TRBV7-8; weak D call: TRBD1 (5 bases). V was cut by 1 base and J by 1 base, with 10 bases left in between. Germline V gives CDR1 SGHVS, CDR2 FQNEAQ. The CDR3 is made up of 15 amino acids. The CDR3 here is CASSLEVTGNTEAFF. CDR3 DNA sequence: TGTGCCAGCAGCTTAGAGGTTACAGGGAACACTGAAGCTTTCTTT.

The rearrangement joins TRBV4-1 to TRBJ2-7; TRBD1 matches 7 bases. Germline CDR1 and CDR2: MGHRA and YSYEKL. Trimming took 2 bases from V and 0 from J; bases not matched to a gene: 10. The CDR3 has 17 residues. CDR3 coding DNA: TGCGCCAGCAGCCAACACAAGTTGGGGACAGTCTCCTACGAGCAGTACTTC. Its translation: CASSQHKLGTVSYEQYF.